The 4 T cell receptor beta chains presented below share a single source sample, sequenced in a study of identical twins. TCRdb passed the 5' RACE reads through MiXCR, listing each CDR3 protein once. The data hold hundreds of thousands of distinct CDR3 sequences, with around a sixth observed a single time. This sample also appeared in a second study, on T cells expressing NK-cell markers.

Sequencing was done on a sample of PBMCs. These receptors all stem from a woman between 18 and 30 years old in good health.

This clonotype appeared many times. CDR3 protein: CASSPGRTNEQYF. DNA for the CDR3: TGCGCCAGCAGCCCTGGGAGGACGAACGAGCAGTACTTC. This chain uses TRBV4-3 with TRBJ2-7; possibly TRBD2 for D (6 bases). The CDR3 runs 13 residues. The V and J ends lost 4 bases and 5 bases respectively, with 12 bases between them. CDR1 is LGHNA and CDR2 is YSLEER in the germline V gene.

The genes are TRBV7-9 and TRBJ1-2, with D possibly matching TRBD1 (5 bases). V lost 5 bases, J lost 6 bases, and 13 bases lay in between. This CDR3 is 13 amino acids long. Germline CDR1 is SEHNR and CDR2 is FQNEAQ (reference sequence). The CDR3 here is CASSPIAGDGYTF. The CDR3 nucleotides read TGTGCCAGCAGCCCCATTGCGGGGGATGGCTACACCTTC.

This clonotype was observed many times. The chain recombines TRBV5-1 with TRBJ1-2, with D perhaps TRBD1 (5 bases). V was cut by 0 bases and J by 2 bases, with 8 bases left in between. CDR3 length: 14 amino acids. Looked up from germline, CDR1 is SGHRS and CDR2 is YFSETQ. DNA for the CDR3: TGCGCCAGCAGCTTGGGACAGATCAACTATGGCTACACCTTC. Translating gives CASSLGQINYGYTF. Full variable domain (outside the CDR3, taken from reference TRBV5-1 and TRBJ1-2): KAGVTQTPRYLIKTRGQQVTLSCSPISGHRSVSWYQQTPGQGLQFLFEYFSETQRNKGNFPGRFSGRQFSNSRSEMNVSTLELGDSALYLCASSLGQINYGYTFGSGTRLTVV.

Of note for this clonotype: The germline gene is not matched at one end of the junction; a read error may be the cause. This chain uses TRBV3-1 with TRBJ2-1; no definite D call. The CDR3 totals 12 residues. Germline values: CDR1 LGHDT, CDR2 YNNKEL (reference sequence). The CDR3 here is CASSQASGPWIF. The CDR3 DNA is TGTGCCAGCAGCCAAGCATCCGGACCGTGGATCTTC.